This TCR beta chain was observed in a study of T cell responses to AZD1222 COVID-19 vaccine. Germline lookup yields CDR1 MDHEN and CDR2 SYDVKM. The CDR3 spans 17 residues. J gave up 7 bases and V 7 bases, and 15 bases lay outside the gene matches. The protocol was immunoSEQ multiplex PCR, while the TCRdb copy is restricted to in-frame clones and leaves out a portion. Here the sample spans about 140,000 clones, more than 85% being singletons. The sequenced sample was peripheral blood, obtained on day 0 of MenACWY control vaccination. This TCR was recovered from an adult in good health. The J gene is TRBJ2-7, the V gene TRBV28; 14 bases align to TRBD2. The CDR3 DNA sequence: TGTGCCAGCATCCCGACTAGCGGGAGGGCCGCCCTAGGGGAGCAGTACTTC. Protein sequence: CASIPTSGRAALGEQYF.